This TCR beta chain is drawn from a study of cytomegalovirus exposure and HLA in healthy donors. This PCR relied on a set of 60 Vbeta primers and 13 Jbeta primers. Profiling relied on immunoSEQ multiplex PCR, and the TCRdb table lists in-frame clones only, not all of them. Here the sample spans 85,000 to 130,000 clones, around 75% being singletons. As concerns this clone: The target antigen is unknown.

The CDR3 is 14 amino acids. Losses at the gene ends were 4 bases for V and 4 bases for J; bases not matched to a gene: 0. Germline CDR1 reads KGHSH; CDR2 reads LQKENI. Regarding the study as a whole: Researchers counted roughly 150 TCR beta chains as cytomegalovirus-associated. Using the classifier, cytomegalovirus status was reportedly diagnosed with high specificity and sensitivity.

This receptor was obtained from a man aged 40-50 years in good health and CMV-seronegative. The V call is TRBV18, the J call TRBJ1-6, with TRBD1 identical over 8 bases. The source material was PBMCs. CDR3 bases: TGTGCCAGCTCACGGGACAGGTATAATTCACCCCTCCACTTT. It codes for CASSRDRYNSPLHF.